The 7 T cell receptor beta chains below were found in one sample sequenced in a study of siplizumab effects on memory and regulatory T cells. Repertoires were generated with immunoSEQ multiplex PCR, while TCRdb's copy carries only in-frame clones and drops some. The sample holds approximately 100,000 clones, 94% seen once. Sequenced: Tregs sorted from blood. These receptors were taken from a human donor in good health.

The chain combines TRBV28 with TRBJ2-7; D perhaps matches TRBD2 (6 bases). V was trimmed by 6 bases and J by 3 bases, leaving 6 bases between them. CDR3 length: 11 residues. CDR1 and CDR2 from the germline V gene are MDHEN and SYDVKM. CDR3 region: CASRGGYEQYF. The CDR3 nucleotides read TGTGCCAGCAGGGGAGGCTACGAGCAGTACTTC.

The rearrangement joins TRBV5-6 to TRBJ2-5, with TRBD2 matching over 8 bases. The CDR3 loop spans 14 amino acids. V shed 2 bases, J shed 2 bases, and the junction held 2 bases outside the gene matches. Germline V gene sequence: CDR1 SGHDT, CDR2 YYEEEE. The CDR3 here is CASSFGLAQETQYF. CDR3 nucleotide sequence: TGTGCCAGCAGCTTCGGACTAGCTCAAGAGACCCAGTACTTC.

The CDR3 nucleotides read TGCGCCAGCAAAACCTTAACAGGGGGAGATACGCAGTATTTT. It specifies CASKTLTGGDTQYF. The V gene is TRBV5-1, the J gene TRBJ2-3, with 8 bases that match TRBD1. Losses at the gene ends were 6 bases for V and 5 bases for J; bases not matched to a gene: 8. CDR1 is SGHRS and CDR2 is YFSETQ in the germline V gene. There are 14 residues in the CDR3.

The J gene is TRBJ1-5, the V gene TRBV7-2; 9 positions match TRBD1. Germline assignment: CDR1 SGHTA and CDR2 FQGNSA. The CDR3 has 19 amino acids. V shed 6 bases, J shed 0 bases, and the junction held 15 bases outside the gene matches. The CDR3 DNA sequence: TGTGCCAGCAGAATTAACGGGGACAGGGAAGGTTATAGCAATCAGCCCCAGCATTTT. Protein sequence: CASRINGDREGYSNQPQHF.

This clone was observed a single time. The V call is TRBV28, the J call TRBJ2-3; D uncertain. The V end lost 3 bases, the J end lost 5 bases, and 6 bases lay between the germline ends. The CDR3 contains 12 residues. Germline V CDR1 and CDR2: MDHEN, SYDVKM. CDR3 DNA sequence: TGTGCCAGCAGTTTTCTAGGAGATACGCAGTATTTT. This sequence encodes CASSFLGDTQYF.

This clone was detected only once. CDR3 residues: CASRDRNIQYF. CDR3 DNA sequence: TGTGCCAGCCGGGACAGAAACATTCAGTACTTC. The chain carries TRBV19 and TRBJ2-4, with TRBD1 matching over 7 bases. In germline, CDR1 is LNHDA, CDR2 SQIVND (reference sequence). The V and J ends lost 9 bases and 6 bases, in that order; junction bases with no gene match: 2. CDR3 length: 11 amino acids. Complete variable domain (other parts from reference TRBV19 and TRBJ2-4): DGGITQSPKYLFRKEGQNVTLSCEQNLNHDAMYWYRQDPGQGLRLIYYSQIVNDFQKGDIAEGYSVSREKKESFPLTVTSAQKNPTAFYLCASRDRNIQYFGAGTRLSVL.

The chain couples TRBV7-9 to TRBJ2-3; D is undetermined. With 1 base removed from V and 4 bases from J, the gap between germline ends came to 6 bases. Germline CDR1 is SEHNR and CDR2 is FQNEAQ (reference sequence). The length of the CDR3 is 13 residues. CDR3 sequence reads: CASSLDGADTQYF. CDR3 nucleotide sequence: TGTGCCAGCAGCTTAGATGGGGCAGATACGCAGTATTTT.